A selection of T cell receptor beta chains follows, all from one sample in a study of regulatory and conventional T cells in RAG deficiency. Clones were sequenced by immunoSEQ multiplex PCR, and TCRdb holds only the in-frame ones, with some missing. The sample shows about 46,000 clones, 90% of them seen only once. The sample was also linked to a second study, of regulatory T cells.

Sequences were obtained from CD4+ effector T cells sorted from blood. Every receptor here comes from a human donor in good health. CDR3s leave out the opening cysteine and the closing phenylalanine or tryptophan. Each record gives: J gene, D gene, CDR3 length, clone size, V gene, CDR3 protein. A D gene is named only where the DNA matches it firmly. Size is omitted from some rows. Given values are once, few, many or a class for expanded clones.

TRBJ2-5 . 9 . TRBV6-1 ASSEVETQY
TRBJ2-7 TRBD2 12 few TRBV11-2 ASSFGLAFYEQY
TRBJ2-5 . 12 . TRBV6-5 ASSYSATEETQY
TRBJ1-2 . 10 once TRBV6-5 ASSRTDYGYT
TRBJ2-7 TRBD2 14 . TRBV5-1 ASSNIGGSGRGEQY
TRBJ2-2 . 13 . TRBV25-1 AGRGGGSSTGELF
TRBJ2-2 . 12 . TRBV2 ASGVGVAPGELF
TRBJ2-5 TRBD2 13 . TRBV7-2 ASSLEWRERETQY
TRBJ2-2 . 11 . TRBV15 ATSRGFTRELF
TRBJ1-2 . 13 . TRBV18 ASSPSTDFNYGYT
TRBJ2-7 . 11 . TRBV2 ASIRATAYEQY
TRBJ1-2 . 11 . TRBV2 ASRRQVNYGYT
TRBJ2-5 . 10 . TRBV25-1 ASSWGRETQY
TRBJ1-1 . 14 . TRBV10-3 AISESRSGLNTEAF
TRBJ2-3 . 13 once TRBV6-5 ASSYRLGNTDTQY
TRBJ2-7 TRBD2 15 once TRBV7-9 ASSLKLAATSSYEQY